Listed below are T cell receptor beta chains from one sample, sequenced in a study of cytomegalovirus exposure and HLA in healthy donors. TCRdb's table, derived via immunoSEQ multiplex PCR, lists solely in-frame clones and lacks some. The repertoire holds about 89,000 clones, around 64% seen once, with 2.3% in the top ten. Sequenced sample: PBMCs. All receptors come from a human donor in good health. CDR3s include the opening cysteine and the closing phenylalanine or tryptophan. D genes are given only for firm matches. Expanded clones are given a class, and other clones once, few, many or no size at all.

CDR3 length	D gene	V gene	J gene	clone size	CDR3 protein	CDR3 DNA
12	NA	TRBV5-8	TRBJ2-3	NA	CASSLVSGTQYF	TGTGCCAGCAGCTTGGTCTCGGGTACGCAGTATTTT
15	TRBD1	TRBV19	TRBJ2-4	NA	CASSPPKGALSIQYF	TGTGCCAGTAGTCCCCCCAAGGGGGCATTGAGCATTCAGTACTTC
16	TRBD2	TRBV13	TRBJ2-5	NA	CASSFRVAGFQETQYF	TGTGCCAGCAGCTTTCGGGTAGCGGGGTTTCAAGAGACCCAGTACTTC
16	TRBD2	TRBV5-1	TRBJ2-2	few	CASSLEAGVNTGELFF	TGCGCCAGCAGCTTGGAAGCGGGGGTGAACACCGGGGAGCTGTTTTTT
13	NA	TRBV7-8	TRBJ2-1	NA	CASSLKGEGEQFF	TGTGCCAGCAGCTTAAAGGGAGAGGGTGAGCAGTTCTTC
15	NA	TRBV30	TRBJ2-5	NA	CAWSVVRSGHGEQYF	TGTGCCTGGAGTGTAGTCCGGAGCGGCCATGGGGAGCAGTACTTC
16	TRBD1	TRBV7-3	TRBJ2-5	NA	CASSLTGGPYQETQYF	TGTGCCAGCAGCCTTACAGGGGGCCCGTACCAAGAGACCCAGTACTTC
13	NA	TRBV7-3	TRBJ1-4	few	CASSLIRGEKLFF	TGTGCCAGCAGCTTAATCCGGGGTGAAAAACTGTTTTTT
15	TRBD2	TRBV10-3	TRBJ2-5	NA	CAISESSGGYETQYF	TGTGCCATCAGTGAATCTAGCGGGGGTTATGAGACCCAGTACTTC
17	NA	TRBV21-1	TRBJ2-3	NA	CASSKEPASGGTDTQYF	TGTGCCAGCAGCAAAGAACCGGCTAGCGGGGGAACAGATACGCAGTATTTT
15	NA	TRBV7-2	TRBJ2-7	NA	CASSLDPGVFSEQYF	TGTGCCAGCAGCTTAGACCCGGGAGTTTTCAGCGAGCAGTACTTC
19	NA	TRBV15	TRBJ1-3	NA	CATSRDLVNPSSAGNTIYF	TGTGCCACCAGCAGAGATCTGGTTAACCCAAGCTCTGCTGGAAACACCATATATTTT
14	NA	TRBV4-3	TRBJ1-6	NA	CASSRSSYNSPLHF	TGCGCCAGCTCCCGGAGCTCCTATAATTCACCCCTCCACTTT
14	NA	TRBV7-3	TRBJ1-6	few	CASSSEPYNSPLHF	TGTGCCAGCAGCTCCGAGCCGTATAATTCACCCCTCCACTTT
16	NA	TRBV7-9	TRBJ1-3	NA	CASSYHPGFAGNTIYF	TGTGCCAGCAGCTACCACCCCGGGTTCGCTGGAAACACCATATATTTT
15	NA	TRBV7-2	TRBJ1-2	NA	CASSFLSSGADGYTF	TGTGCCAGCAGCTTTCTATCTTCGGGAGCGGATGGCTACACCTTC
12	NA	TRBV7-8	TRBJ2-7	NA	CASSFPNREQYF	TGTGCCAGCAGCTTCCCCAACCGGGAGCAGTACTTC
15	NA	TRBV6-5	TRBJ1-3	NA	CASSATGNSGNTIYF	TGTGCCAGCAGTGCTACAGGGAACTCTGGAAACACCATATATTTT
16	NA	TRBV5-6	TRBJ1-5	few	CASSAQVDHSNQPQHF	TGTGCCAGCAGCGCACAGGTTGATCATAGCAATCAGCCCCAGCATTTT
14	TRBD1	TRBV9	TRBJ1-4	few	CASGRQGSNEKLFF	TGTGCCAGCGGGCGACAGGGCTCTAATGAAAAACTGTTTTTT
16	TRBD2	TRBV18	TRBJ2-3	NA	CASSTEQRGGRDTQYF	TGTGCCAGCTCAACCGAGCAGCGGGGGGGCCGAGATACGCAGTATTTT
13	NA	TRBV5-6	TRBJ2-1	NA	CASSLVGGNEQFF	TGTGCCAGCAGCTTGGTGGGGGGCAATGAGCAGTTCTTC
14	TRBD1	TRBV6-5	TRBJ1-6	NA	CASSEDRGNSPLHF	TGTGCCAGCAGTGAAGACAGGGGTAATTCACCCCTCCACTTT
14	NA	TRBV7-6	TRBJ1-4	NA	CASSFRDTGEKLFF	TGTGCCAGCAGCTTCCGGGACACTGGGGAAAAACTGTTTTTT
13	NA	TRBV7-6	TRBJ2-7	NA	CASSPPGHYEQYF	TGTGCCAGCAGCCCGCCCGGACACTACGAGCAGTACTTC
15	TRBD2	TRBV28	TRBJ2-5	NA	CASSFPGGGEGTQYF	TGTGCCAGCAGTTTCCCCGGGGGGGGTGAGGGGACCCAGTACTTC
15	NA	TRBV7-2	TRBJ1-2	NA	CASSLLTDPNYGYTF	TGTGCCAGCAGCTTATTGACAGATCCTAACTATGGCTACACCTTC
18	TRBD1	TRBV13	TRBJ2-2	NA	CASSSTRDRGRYTGELFF	TGTGCCAGCAGCTCTACCCGCGACAGGGGGCGCTACACCGGGGAGCTGTTTTTT
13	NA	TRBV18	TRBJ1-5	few	CASSPQRRGPQHF	TGTGCCAGCTCACCCCAGAGGCGGGGGCCCCAGCATTTT
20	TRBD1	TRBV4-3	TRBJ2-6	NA	CASSQGGGTGGFSGANVLTF	TGCGCCAGCAGCCAAGGGGGCGGGACAGGGGGTTTCTCTGGGGCCAACGTCCTGACTTTC
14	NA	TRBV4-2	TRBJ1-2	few	CASSQDHGRDGYTF	TGTGCCAGCAGCCAAGATCATGGCCGGGATGGCTACACCTTC
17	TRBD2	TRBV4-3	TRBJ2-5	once	CASSRTWRGGSQETQYF	TGCGCCAGCAGCCGAACCTGGCGGGGGGGATCCCAAGAGACCCAGTACTTC
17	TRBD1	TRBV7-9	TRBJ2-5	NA	CASSGYLGQGARETQYF	TGTGCCAGCAGCGGGTACCTGGGACAGGGGGCGCGAGAGACCCAGTACTTC
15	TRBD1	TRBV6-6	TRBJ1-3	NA	CASSSTGDREVTIYF	TGTGCCAGCAGTTCAACGGGGGACAGGGAGGTCACCATATATTTT
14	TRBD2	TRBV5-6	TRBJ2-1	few	CASTRSGGYNEQFF	TGTGCCAGCACCCGAAGCGGGGGTTACAATGAGCAGTTCTTC
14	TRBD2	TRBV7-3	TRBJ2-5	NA	CASSLAGGRETQYF	TGTGCCAGCAGCTTAGCGGGGGGGCGGGAGACCCAGTACTTC
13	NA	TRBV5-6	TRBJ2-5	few	CASSLDRVQTQYF	TGTGCCAGCAGCTTGGACAGGGTGCAGACCCAGTACTTC
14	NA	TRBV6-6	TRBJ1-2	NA	CASSPGRAGFGYTF	TGTGCCAGCAGTCCCGGGAGGGCAGGGTTCGGCTACACCTTC
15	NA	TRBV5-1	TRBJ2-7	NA	CASSLVAGGWYEQYF	TGCGCCAGCAGCTTGGTGGCCGGAGGGTGGTACGAGCAGTACTTC
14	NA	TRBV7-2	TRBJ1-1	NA	CASSLGGDLTEAFF	TGTGCCAGCAGTCTCGGGGGGGATCTAACTGAAGCTTTCTTT
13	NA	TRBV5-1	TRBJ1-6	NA	CASSFGENSPLHF	TGCGCCAGCAGCTTTGGAGAGAATTCACCCCTCCACTTT
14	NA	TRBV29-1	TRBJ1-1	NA	CSVAHGARGTEAFF	TGCAGCGTCGCACATGGGGCGCGGGGCACTGAAGCTTTCTTT
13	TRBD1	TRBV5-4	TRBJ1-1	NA	CASSLYGTGGAFF	TGTGCCAGCAGCTTGTACGGGACAGGGGGAGCTTTCTTT
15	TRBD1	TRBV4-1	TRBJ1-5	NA	CASSQDGTGFQPQHF	TGCGCCAGCAGCCAAGATGGGACAGGGTTTCAGCCCCAGCATTTT
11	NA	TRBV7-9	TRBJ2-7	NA	CASSFTYEQYF	TGTGCCAGCAGCTTTACCTACGAGCAGTACTTC
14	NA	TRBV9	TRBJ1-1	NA	CASSARQGMAEAFF	TGTGCCAGCAGCGCCAGGCAGGGTATGGCTGAAGCTTTCTTT
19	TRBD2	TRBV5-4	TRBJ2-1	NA	CASSLRDSSWRGTYNEQFF	TGTGCCAGCAGCTTGAGGGACTCGTCGTGGCGGGGGACCTACAATGAGCAGTTCTTC
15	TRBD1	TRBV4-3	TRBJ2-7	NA	CASSQETGRAYEQYF	TGCGCCAGCAGCCAAGAGACAGGGCGCGCCTACGAGCAGTACTTC
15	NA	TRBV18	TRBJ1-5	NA	CASSPGGGANQPQHF	TGTGCCAGCTCACCCGGGGGAGGGGCTAATCAGCCCCAGCATTTT
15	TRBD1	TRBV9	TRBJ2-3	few	CASSPRQGRSDTQYF	TGTGCCAGCAGCCCACGACAGGGGAGGTCAGATACGCAGTATTTT
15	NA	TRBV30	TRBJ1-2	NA	CAWSYAGTLGNGYTF	TGTGCCTGGAGTTACGCTGGGACATTGGGAAATGGCTACACCTTC
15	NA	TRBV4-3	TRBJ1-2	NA	CASSQEGRDYYGYTF	TGCGCCAGCAGCCAAGAGGGGCGGGACTACTATGGCTACACCTTC